A selection of T cell receptor beta chains follows, all from one sample in a study of OX40 agonist ivuxolimab in advanced cancers. The repertoire was sequenced with immunoSEQ multiplex PCR; TCRdb's copy has only in-frame clones and lacks some. The sample lists approximately 77,000 clones; around 85% were seen once. The starting material was CD4+ or CD8+ T cells sorted from blood, obtained in a trial of the OX40 agonist ivuxolimab. Receptors originate from an adult with an advanced solid tumor such as melanoma, head and neck, liver or kidney cancer. Each CDR3 is given with its conserved first and last residue. Fields, in order: CDR3 protein, CDR3 DNA, V gene, J gene, D gene, clone size. D genes are given only for firm matches. Not every row has a clone size; where given, it reads once, few, many or a size class.

CDR3 protein: CASSLVGDSYEQYF
CDR3 DNA: TGTGCCAGCAGCTTGGTCGGGGACTCCTACGAGCAGTACTTC
V gene: TRBV7-8
J gene: TRBJ2-7
D gene: -
clone size: -

CDR3 protein: CASSVDLSSGNTIYF
CDR3 DNA: TGTGCCAGCAGCGTAGACCTGTCCTCTGGAAACACCATATATTTT
V gene: TRBV9
J gene: TRBJ1-3
D gene: -
clone size: -

CDR3 protein: CASSERGGTVNEKLFF
CDR3 DNA: TGTGCCAGCAGCGAAAGAGGAGGGACAGTTAATGAAAAACTGTTTTTT
V gene: TRBV9
J gene: TRBJ1-4
D gene: TRBD1
clone size: -

CDR3 protein: CSVPHRYNEQFF
CDR3 DNA: TGCAGCGTGCCCCACAGGTACAATGAGCAGTTCTTC
V gene: TRBV29-1
J gene: TRBJ2-1
D gene: -
clone size: -

CDR3 protein: CASSLEGMGTDTQYF
CDR3 DNA: TGCGCCAGCAGCTTGGAAGGGATGGGGACAGATACGCAGTATTTT
V gene: TRBV5-1
J gene: TRBJ2-3
D gene: -
clone size: -

CDR3 protein: CATRDRGTDTQYF
CDR3 DNA: TGTGCCACCCGGGACAGGGGGACAGATACGCAGTATTTT
V gene: TRBV19
J gene: TRBJ2-3
D gene: TRBD1
clone size: -

CDR3 protein: CASSLFFTATGNTIYF
CDR3 DNA: TGCGCCAGCAGCTTGTTTTTCACAGCTACTGGAAACACCATATATTTT
V gene: TRBV5-1
J gene: TRBJ1-3
D gene: -
clone size: once

CDR3 protein: CASSQGQGRDTDTQYF
CDR3 DNA: TGTGCCAGCTCACAAGGACAGGGTAGAGACACAGATACGCAGTATTTT
V gene: TRBV18
J gene: TRBJ2-3
D gene: TRBD1
clone size: -

CDR3 protein: CASSLTVAQGAYEQYF
CDR3 DNA: TGTGCCAGCAGCTTAACTGTGGCCCAAGGGGCCTACGAGCAGTACTTC
V gene: TRBV7-2
J gene: TRBJ2-7
D gene: -
clone size: -

CDR3 protein: CASSLDSDRAYNEQFF
CDR3 DNA: TGTGCCAGCAGCTTGGATTCGGACAGGGCATACAATGAGCAGTTCTTC
V gene: TRBV5-4
J gene: TRBJ2-1
D gene: TRBD1
clone size: -

CDR3 protein: CASSLDSQNYGYTF
CDR3 DNA: TGTGCCAGCTCACTGGACAGTCAGAACTATGGCTACACCTTC
V gene: TRBV18
J gene: TRBJ1-2
D gene: -
clone size: -

CDR3 protein: CSASFPYGYTF
CDR3 DNA: TGCAGTGCTAGTTTCCCGTATGGCTACACCTTC
V gene: TRBV20-1
J gene: TRBJ1-2
D gene: -
clone size: -

CDR3 protein: CATTYSGRTEAFF
CDR3 DNA: TGTGCCACTACTTACTCGGGGCGCACTGAAGCTTTCTTT
V gene: TRBV6-1
J gene: TRBJ1-1
D gene: -
clone size: few

CDR3 protein: CASSGAYEQYF
CDR3 DNA: TGTGCCAGCAGTGGGGCCTACGAGCAGTACTTC
V gene: TRBV2
J gene: TRBJ2-7
D gene: -
clone size: -

CDR3 protein: CASSLVSYGYTF
CDR3 DNA: TGTGCCAGCAGCTTAGTCTCCTATGGCTACACCTTC
V gene: TRBV7-9
J gene: TRBJ1-2
D gene: -
clone size: few

CDR3 protein: CASRPGPKSSYNSPLHF
CDR3 DNA: TGTGCCAGCAGACCCGGACCGAAGAGCTCCTATAATTCACCCCTCCACTTT
V gene: TRBV28
J gene: TRBJ1-6
D gene: -
clone size: -

CDR3 protein: CASSGQGTNTEAFF
CDR3 DNA: TGTGCCAGCAGCGGGCAGGGAACGAACACTGAAGCTTTCTTT
V gene: TRBV9
J gene: TRBJ1-1
D gene: -
clone size: few

CDR3 protein: CASRNDRVNTGELFF
CDR3 DNA: TGTGCCAGCAGAAATGACAGGGTAAACACCGGGGAGCTGTTTTTT
V gene: TRBV28
J gene: TRBJ2-2
D gene: TRBD1
clone size: few

CDR3 protein: CASSPGQRQPQHF
CDR3 DNA: TGTGCCAGCTCCCCTGGACAGCGACAGCCCCAGCATTTT
V gene: TRBV18
J gene: TRBJ1-5
D gene: -
clone size: -

CDR3 protein: CASSLTKEAAQYF
CDR3 DNA: TGTGCCAGCAGCTTAACGAAGGAGGCGGCGCAGTACTTC
V gene: TRBV7-3
J gene: TRBJ2-7
D gene: -
clone size: -

CDR3 protein: CASSLSTGLGSPLHF
CDR3 DNA: TGTGCCAGCAGCTTGTCGACAGGGCTGGGGTCACCCCTCCACTTT
V gene: TRBV7-2
J gene: TRBJ1-6
D gene: TRBD1
clone size: -

CDR3 protein: CASSPLRRPLGEETQYF
CDR3 DNA: TGCGCCAGCAGCCCGCTTCGAAGACCCCTCGGGGAAGAGACCCAGTACTTC
V gene: TRBV5-1
J gene: TRBJ2-5
D gene: -
clone size: -

CDR3 protein: CASSVRSDSNQPQHF
CDR3 DNA: TGTGCCAGCAGCGTTAGGTCAGATAGCAATCAGCCCCAGCATTTT
V gene: TRBV9
J gene: TRBJ1-5
D gene: -
clone size: -

CDR3 protein: CASSLAGGQGGYTF
CDR3 DNA: TGTGCCAGCAGCTTGGCCGGGGGGCAAGGTGGCTACACCTTC
V gene: TRBV5-4
J gene: TRBJ1-2
D gene: -
clone size: -

CDR3 protein: CASSLTGWNQPQHF
CDR3 DNA: TGTGCCAGCAGCTTGACAGGGTGGAATCAGCCCCAGCATTTT
V gene: TRBV5-8
J gene: TRBJ1-5
D gene: -
clone size: -

CDR3 protein: CASSLDGQGKKLFF
CDR3 DNA: TGTGCCAGCAGCTTGGATGGACAGGGTAAAAAACTGTTTTTT
V gene: TRBV5-6
J gene: TRBJ1-4
D gene: TRBD1
clone size: -

CDR3 protein: CASMGRRRQGVHEQYF
CDR3 DNA: TGTGCCAGTATGGGCCGACGCCGACAGGGTGTCCACGAGCAGTACTTC
V gene: TRBV19
J gene: TRBJ2-7
D gene: TRBD1
clone size: -

CDR3 protein: CATSRDTGGAFSGYTF
CDR3 DNA: TGTGCCACCAGCAGAGATACAGGGGGCGCCTTTAGCGGCTACACCTTC
V gene: TRBV15
J gene: TRBJ1-2
D gene: TRBD1
clone size: -

CDR3 protein: CASSLSRTAIYEQYF
CDR3 DNA: TGCGCCAGCAGCCTCAGTAGGACAGCTATCTACGAGCAGTACTTC
V gene: TRBV4-1
J gene: TRBJ2-7
D gene: -
clone size: -

CDR3 protein: CASGLASGGETQYF
CDR3 DNA: TGTGCCAGCGGGCTCGCGTCCGGAGGGGAGACCCAGTACTTC
V gene: TRBV6-1
J gene: TRBJ2-5
D gene: -
clone size: -

CDR3 protein: CASSSTGANNEKLFF
CDR3 DNA: TGCGCCAGCAGCAGCACAGGGGCGAATAATGAAAAACTGTTTTTT
V gene: TRBV5-1
J gene: TRBJ1-4
D gene: TRBD1
clone size: -

CDR3 protein: CASSYGPPYEQYF
CDR3 DNA: TGTGCCAGCAGTTATGGCCCCCCCTACGAGCAGTACTTC
V gene: TRBV28
J gene: TRBJ2-7
D gene: -
clone size: -

CDR3 protein: CASSLEGLETQYF
CDR3 DNA: TGTGCCAGCAGCTTGGAAGGGCTTGAGACCCAGTACTTC
V gene: TRBV5-6
J gene: TRBJ2-5
D gene: -
clone size: once

CDR3 protein: CAWNRDSGNTIYF
CDR3 DNA: TGTGCCTGGAATCGGGACTCTGGAAACACCATATATTTT
V gene: TRBV30
J gene: TRBJ1-3
D gene: -
clone size: -

CDR3 protein: CASSLQGRDEQFF
CDR3 DNA: TGTGCCAGCAGCTTACAGGGTCGCGATGAGCAGTTCTTC
V gene: TRBV7-3
J gene: TRBJ2-1
D gene: -
clone size: -

CDR3 protein: CASSFFGRGAGNTIYF
CDR3 DNA: TGTGCCAGCAGTTTTTTCGGCAGGGGAGCTGGAAACACCATATATTTT
V gene: TRBV28
J gene: TRBJ1-3
D gene: -
clone size: -

CDR3 protein: CSVTTGPYGYTF
CDR3 DNA: TGCAGCGTTACGACAGGACCTTATGGCTACACCTTC
V gene: TRBV29-1
J gene: TRBJ1-2
D gene: -
clone size: -

CDR3 protein: CASSPRTGTTYEQYF
CDR3 DNA: TGTGCCAGCAGCCCCCGGACAGGGACTACCTACGAGCAGTACTTC
V gene: TRBV9
J gene: TRBJ2-7
D gene: -
clone size: few

CDR3 protein: CAWGASQETQYF
CDR3 DNA: TGTGCCTGGGGGGCCTCCCAAGAGACCCAGTACTTC
V gene: TRBV30
J gene: TRBJ2-5
D gene: -
clone size: -

CDR3 protein: CASITAMNTEAFF
CDR3 DNA: TGTGCCAGCATAACAGCCATGAACACTGAAGCTTTCTTT
V gene: TRBV28
J gene: TRBJ1-1
D gene: -
clone size: -

CDR3 protein: CSAGRTGELFF
CDR3 DNA: TGCAGTGCAGGGCGCACCGGGGAGCTGTTTTTT
V gene: TRBV20-1
J gene: TRBJ2-2
D gene: -
clone size: -

CDR3 protein: CAWSTGGGQPQHF
CDR3 DNA: TGTGCCTGGAGTACCGGGGGGGGACAGCCCCAGCATTTT
V gene: TRBV30
J gene: TRBJ1-5
D gene: -
clone size: -

CDR3 protein: CASSSWTGNNSPLHF
CDR3 DNA: TGTGCCAGCAGCTCGTGGACAGGGAATAATTCACCCCTCCACTTT
V gene: TRBV28
J gene: TRBJ1-6
D gene: TRBD1
clone size: -

CDR3 protein: CASSQGGLHTDTQYF
CDR3 DNA: TGCGCCAGCAGCCAAGGGGGACTCCACACAGATACGCAGTATTTT
V gene: TRBV4-3
J gene: TRBJ2-3
D gene: -
clone size: -

CDR3 protein: CASKAATLNIQYF
CDR3 DNA: TGCGCCAGCAAAGCAGCTACTTTAAACATTCAGTACTTC
V gene: TRBV5-1
J gene: TRBJ2-4
D gene: -
clone size: -

CDR3 protein: CASSRQLSQPQHF
CDR3 DNA: TGTGCCAGTAGTAGACAGCTGAGTCAGCCCCAGCATTTT
V gene: TRBV19
J gene: TRBJ1-5
D gene: -
clone size: -

CDR3 protein: CASSFGQGSAEQYF
CDR3 DNA: TGTGCCAGCAGCTTCGGACAGGGGTCGGCCGAGCAGTACTTC
V gene: TRBV5-5
J gene: TRBJ2-7
D gene: TRBD1
clone size: -

CDR3 protein: CASRQPGQNYEQYF
CDR3 DNA: TGCGCCAGCCGCCAACCGGGACAAAACTACGAGCAGTACTTC
V gene: TRBV5-1
J gene: TRBJ2-7
D gene: -
clone size: -